This T cell receptor beta chain was recovered during a study of vaccination effects on CD4 cells after COVID-19. Findings and limits, study-wide: Cross-reactivity with common cold coronaviruses was shown by only 1 of 255 vaccine-induced clones in healthy vaccinees. Clones that were induced by infection or by vaccine showed marked contraction late after vaccination.

CDR1 is MNHEY, CDR2 SMNVEV, per germline (reference sequence). This CDR3 has 11 residues. V lost 5 bases and J 8 bases, leaving 9 bases between the germline ends. This table comes from immunoSEQ multiplex PCR, and its TCRdb copy is limited to in-frame clones, with some not included. The repertoire holds 65,000 or so clones, 60% to 80% seen once, with around 2.7% in the top ten. In regard to this clone: Its specificity is not known.

Prior to sequencing, the ViraFEST assay stimulated PBMC with viral peptide pools, which expanded the antigen-specific CD4+ T cells. At the end of 10 days of culture, CD4+ T cells were isolated. Vaccinated participants had no history of SARS-CoV-2 infection and tested negative for nucleocapsid antibodies. IL-2 at roughly 9.7 IU/ml and peptides at 10 ug/ml were added to cultured PBMC, approximately 2 million per well. Half-medium changes using IL-2 medium occurred on days 3 and 7. V gene TRBV27 combines with J gene TRBJ1-2; unclear D gene. Here the sequenced sample was CD4+ T cells from PBMCs cultured with HCoV-NL63 spike peptides, taken before COVID-19 vaccination. This sequence was found in a human donor who received a COVID-19 vaccine. The CDR3 region has the DNA TGTGCCAGCAGTCCCTCGTGGGGCTACACCTTC. Its protein product is CASSPSWGYTF.